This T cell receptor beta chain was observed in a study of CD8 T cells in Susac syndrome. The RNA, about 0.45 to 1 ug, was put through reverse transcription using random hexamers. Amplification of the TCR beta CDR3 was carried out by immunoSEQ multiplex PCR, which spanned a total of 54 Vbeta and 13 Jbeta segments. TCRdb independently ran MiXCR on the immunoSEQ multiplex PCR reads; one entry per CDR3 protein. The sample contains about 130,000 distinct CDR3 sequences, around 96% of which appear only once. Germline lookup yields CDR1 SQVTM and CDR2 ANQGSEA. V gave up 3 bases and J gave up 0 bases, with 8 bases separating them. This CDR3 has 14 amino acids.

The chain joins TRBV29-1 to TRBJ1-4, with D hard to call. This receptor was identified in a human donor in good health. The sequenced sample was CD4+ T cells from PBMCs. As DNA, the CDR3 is TGCAGCGTTGAGTTAGCAGCAACTAATGAAAAACTGTTTTTT. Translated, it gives CSVELAATNEKLFF. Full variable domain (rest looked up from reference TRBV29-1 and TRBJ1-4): SAVISQKPSRDICQRGTSLTIQCQVDSQVTMMFWYRQQPGQSLTLIATANQGSEATYESGFVIDKFPISRPNLTFSTLTVSNMSPEDSSIYLCSVELAATNEKLFFGSGTQLSVL.